The rows below give T cell receptor beta chains drawn from one sample of a study of blood T cell repertoires in COVID-19. TCRdb keeps only in-frame clones here, not all; method: immunoSEQ multiplex PCR. The sample has about 340,000 clones, approximately 92% seen once. Sequencing used PBMCs or T cells enriched from blood (not recorded which). The receptor set was obtained from a woman aged 25 to 39 who had recovered from COVID-19. Both conserved end residues are part of each CDR3.

v_gene,CDR3aa
TRBV6-5,CASSYPGTSGTEQFF
TRBV4-1,CASSQRQVRSGANVLTF
TRBV6-5,CASSYDRVAGGYTF
TRBV7-2,CASSLVLDFGYTF
TRBV28,CASSPERGSSYNEQFF
TRBV28,CASSTGVPYEQYF
TRBV28,CASSVGGGMTEAFF
TRBV12-3/TRBV12-4,CASSTGFDGYTF
TRBV28,CASSFRGQGVWNQPQHF
TRBV2,CASRRQGANYGYTF